The 9 T cell receptor beta chains reported below all come from one sample, sequenced in a study of OX40 agonist ivuxolimab in advanced cancers. Method: immunoSEQ multiplex PCR; TCRdb's copy keeps in-frame clones and lacks some. Here the sample spans 45,000 to 55,000 clones, roughly 79% being singletons. The material sequenced was CD4+ or CD8+ T cells sorted from blood, taken in a trial of the OX40 agonist ivuxolimab. Every receptor here comes from an adult with an advanced solid tumor such as melanoma, head and neck, liver or kidney cancer.

The gene calls are TRBV11-3 and TRBJ2-1; no clear D. The CDR3 has 13 amino acids. Germline CDR1 reads SGHNT; CDR2 reads YENEEA. Trimming stripped 5 bases from V and 7 bases from J, with 12 bases between. CDR3 loop: CASSPIIGNEQFF. Written as DNA, the CDR3 is TGTGCCAGCAGCCCGATTATCGGTAATGAGCAGTTCTTC.

The genes are TRBV4-1 and TRBJ2-7, with D maybe TRBD2 (6 bases). This CDR3 spans 13 amino acids. Germline CDR1 is MGHRA and CDR2 is YSYEKL. Between the trimmed V and J ends, which lost 1 base and 7 bases, there was a span of 11 bases. The CDR3 is CASSQGRAREQYF. CDR3 nucleotides: TGCGCCAGCAGCCAAGGGAGGGCGAGGGAGCAGTACTTC.

In this sample, this clone turned up once. CDR3 nucleotides: TGTGCCAGCAGCGGAACGCGGGACAGGGGGGACACCGGGGAGCTGTTTTTT. Translation: CASSGTRDRGDTGELFF. V is TRBV9 and J is TRBJ2-2, with 11 bases aligning to TRBD1. Trimming cost V 3 bases and J 3 bases; bases outside gene matches: 7. The CDR3 spans 17 residues. Germline CDR1 reads SGDLS; CDR2 reads YYNGEE.

The chain is built from TRBV7-9 and TRBJ2-1; no reliable D call. The CDR3 has 17 amino acids. Germline values: CDR1 SEHNR, CDR2 FQNEAQ (reference sequence). Trimming removed 4 bases at V and 4 bases at J, with 20 bases between. CDR3 nucleotides: TGTGCCAGCAGCTCCTTAATTCTGGAACAAGCTTACAATGAGCAGTTCTTC. Protein: CASSSLILEQAYNEQFF.

The chain is built from TRBV4-2 and TRBJ2-2; TRBD1 agrees at 8 bases. In germline, CDR1 is LGHNA, CDR2 YNFKEQ. The CDR3 runs to 20 residues. V gave up 0 bases and J gave up 3 bases; unmatched junction bases: 15. This chain's CDR3 is CASSQENPGQGRHYTGELFF. In DNA form, the CDR3 reads TGTGCCAGCAGCCAAGAGAACCCAGGACAGGGACGACATTACACCGGGGAGCTGTTTTTT.

This rearrangement joins TRBV6-5 to TRBJ1-1, with D perhaps TRBD1 (5 bases). The CDR3 consists of 14 residues. Germline V lookup: CDR1 MNHEY, CDR2 SVGAGI. V was pared by 2 bases and J by 3 bases, with 10 bases between. DNA for the CDR3: TGTGCCAGCAGTTACGGACGGACATACACTGAAGCTTTCTTT. It codes for CASSYGRTYTEAFF.

This chain connects TRBV4-1 to TRBJ2-7; 8 nucleotides agree with TRBD2. The germline V gene has CDR1 MGHRA and CDR2 YSYEKL. This CDR3 contains 16 residues. V gave up 4 bases and J gave up 0 bases; unmatched junction bases: 8. The CDR3 DNA is TGCGCCAGCAGCCCGAGCGGACGGGGGGGCTCCTACGAGCAGTACTTC. Residues: CASSPSGRGGSYEQYF.

The sample holds one count of this clone. The chain joins TRBV28 to TRBJ2-1; no clear D gene. V was pared by 1 base and J by 4 bases, with 17 bases between. The CDR3 contains 17 residues. Germline CDR1 is MDHEN and CDR2 is SYDVKM. CDR3 region: CASSLSRSQFLYNEQFF. CDR3 bases: TGTGCCAGCAGTTTATCTCGTTCCCAATTCTTGTACAATGAGCAGTTCTTC. Using reference TRBV28 and TRBJ2-1 for the parts outside the CDR3, the full variable domain is DVKVTQSSRYLVKRTGEKVFLECVQDMDHENMFWYRQDPGLGLRLIYFSYDVKMKEKGDIPEGYSVSREKKERFSLILESASTNQTSMYLCASSLSRSQFLYNEQFFGPGTRLTVL.

DNA of the CDR3: TGTGCCAGCAGTGGTGACAGGTCCTACGAGCAGTACTTC. Its translation: CASSGDRSYEQYF. This rearrangement joins TRBV2 to TRBJ2-7; weak D call: TRBD1 (6 bases). Trimming pared 4 bases from V and 1 base from J, leaving 8 bases between. CDR3 length: 13 amino acids. Germline-derived CDR1 and CDR2 are SNHLY and FYNNEI. Full variable domain (missing parts from reference TRBV2 and TRBJ2-7): EPEVTQTPSHQVTQMGQEVILRCVPISNHLYFYWYRQILGQKVEFLVSFYNNEISEKSEIFDDQFSVERPDGSNFTLKIRSTKLEDSAMYFCASSGDRSYEQYFGPGTRLTVT.